The subject of this entry is one T cell receptor beta chain. The CDR3 consists of 14 residues. Germline assignment: CDR1 SGHRS and CDR2 YFSETQ. V lost 5 bases and J 1 base, leaving 12 bases between the germline ends. The data stem from a study of CD8 T cells in Susac syndrome. Overall study: Intravenous immunoglobulin alone or corticosteroids were being given to patients with Susac syndrome at blood draw, unless they were therapy-naive.

RNA amounts of about 0.5 to 1 ug underwent reverse transcription with random hexamers. TCRdb re-derived calls from the immunoSEQ multiplex PCR reads in MiXCR, one entry per CDR3 protein. The sample contains 200,000 or so distinct CDR3 sequences, nearly 97% of which appear only once. Sequenced: CD4+ T cells from PBMCs. This chain uses TRBV5-1 with TRBJ1-1; D call uncertain. The receptor was derived from a human donor with Susac syndrome. In DNA, the CDR3 is TGCGCCAGCAGTATATCCCGCTCGAACACTGAAGCTTTCTTT. Its protein is CASSISRSNTEAFF.